Listed here are 29 T cell receptor beta chains from one sample, sequenced in a study of cytomegalovirus exposure and HLA in healthy donors. The study ran its PCR with 60 Vbeta and 13 Jbeta primers. Produced via immunoSEQ multiplex PCR; TCRdb's table is partial and in-frame only. The sample consists of about 160,000 clones, 65% to 80% of them appearing once. Sequencing used PBMCs. Every receptor here comes from a female donor in good health and CMV-seronegative.

The chain employs TRBV30 and TRBJ1-1; 9 bases line up with TRBD1. Trimming took 3 bases from V and 6 from J; bases not matched to a gene: 11. The CDR3 spans 15 residues. CDR1 is GTSNPN and CDR2 is SVGIG in the germline V gene (reference sequence). CDR3 sequence: CAWSLDSTGGAEAFF. CDR3 in DNA: TGTGCCTGGAGCTTAGATTCGACAGGGGGAGCTGAAGCTTTCTTT.

The chain combines TRBV2 with TRBJ2-2, with D possibly TRBD2 on 7 matching bases. This CDR3 has 17 residues. The V end was cut by 0 bases, the J end by 6 bases, with 17 bases between. Germline-derived CDR1 and CDR2 are SNHLY and FYNNEI. The CDR3: CASSEARGEGVPGELFF. CDR3 coding DNA: TGTGCCAGCAGTGAAGCGAGGGGGGAGGGCGTTCCCGGGGAGCTGTTTTTT.

The chain carries TRBV5-1 and TRBJ1-1, with TRBD1 matching 9 bases. The V gene end was trimmed by 5 bases and the J gene end by 3 bases; junction bases not matched to a gene: 8. CDR1 SGHRS and CDR2 YFSETQ come from the germline V gene. This CDR3 spans 15 amino acids. The CDR3 region is CASSPQGAEYTEAFF. The DNA for the CDR3 is TGCGCCAGCAGTCCACAGGGGGCTGAGTACACTGAAGCTTTCTTT.

This clone was recorded only once. The chain uses TRBV5-5 and TRBJ1-2, with 12 nucleotides matching TRBD1. The V segment lost 2 bases and the J segment 6 bases; nucleotides outside the gene matches: 5. This CDR3 has 15 residues. Germline CDR1 and CDR2: SGHKS and YYEKEE (reference sequence). The CDR3 is CASSLFGTGGNGYTF. DNA of the CDR3: TGTGCCAGCAGCTTATTCGGGACAGGGGGCAATGGCTACACCTTC.

The chain has TRBV5-1 and TRBJ2-2, with TRBD2 as a possible D gene (6 bases). CDR1 is SGHRS, CDR2 YFSETQ, per germline. The CDR3 runs to 16 residues. V was cut by 3 bases and J by 4 bases, with 16 bases left in between. DNA of the CDR3: TGCGCCAGCAGCTCGTCCGGGAGCACGGTCACCGGGGAGCTGTTTTTT. Translation: CASSSSGSTVTGELFF.

The V gene is TRBV5-1, the J gene TRBJ1-1, with 8 bases aligning to TRBD1. The CDR3 is 14 amino acids. Germline V CDR1 and CDR2: SGHRS, YFSETQ. Losses at the gene ends were 4 bases for V and 3 bases for J; bases not matched to a gene: 5. The CDR3 DNA is TGCGCCAGCAGCAAGGGGACAGGCGACACTGAAGCTTTCTTT. Translation: CASSKGTGDTEAFF. The full variable domain, in which reference TRBV5-1 and TRBJ1-1 provide the parts outside the CDR3, is KAGVTQTPRYLIKTRGQQVTLSCSPISGHRSVSWYQQTPGQGLQFLFEYFSETQRNKGNFPGRFSGRQFSNSRSEMNVSTLELGDSALYLCASSKGTGDTEAFFGQGTRLTVV.

CDR3 protein: CASSLRGNTEAFF. CDR3 nucleotide sequence: TGTGCCAGCAGTCTCAGGGGTAACACTGAAGCTTTCTTT. This chain links TRBV2 with TRBJ1-1, with D perhaps matching TRBD1 (6 bases). V lost 5 bases, J lost 2 bases, and 9 bases lay in between. Germline CDR1 and CDR2: SNHLY and FYNNEI. The CDR3 is made up of 13 amino acids.

V gene TRBV30 combines with J gene TRBJ1-2; D gene uncertain. The V end was cut by 0 bases, the J end by 4 bases, with 6 bases between. This CDR3 has 12 amino acids. Germline V gene sequence: CDR1 GTSNPN, CDR2 SVGIG (reference sequence). The CDR3, as DNA: TGTGCCTGGAGTGTATCCAGCTATGGCTACACCTTC. Translation: CAWSVSSYGYTF.

This clone turned up a few times. The chain is built from TRBV7-9 and TRBJ1-2; D gene unclear. V gave up 3 bases and J gave up 8 bases, with 10 bases separating them. The germline CDR1 and CDR2 sequences are SEHNR and FQNEAQ (reference sequence). The CDR3 runs 12 residues. CDR3: CASSFMAAGYTF. In DNA form, the CDR3 reads TGTGCCAGCAGCTTTATGGCAGCGGGCTACACCTTC.

The chain combines TRBV28 with TRBJ2-6; TRBD2 might be the D (6 bases). Trimming took off 5 bases at V and 0 bases at J, with 17 bases between the two ends. Germline V lookup: CDR1 MDHEN, CDR2 SYDVKM. The CDR3 length is 18 residues. CDR3 sequence reads: CASSRPGTLPSGANVLTF. CDR3 sequence (DNA): TGTGCCAGCAGTCGGCCCGGGACTCTTCCCTCTGGGGCCAACGTCCTGACTTTC.

The rearrangement joins TRBV27 to TRBJ2-3, with 11 bases fitting TRBD1. Germline CDR1 is MNHEY and CDR2 is SMNVEV (reference sequence). This CDR3 is built from 17 residues. J was trimmed by 6 bases and V by 5 bases; bases with no gene match: 13. CDR3 in DNA: TGTGCCAGCAGTCCCTTCGGACAGGGGGCACGCGGGGATACGCAGTATTTT. Protein product: CASSPFGQGARGDTQYF.

V usage is TRBV27 and J usage is TRBJ2-7, with D perhaps matching TRBD1 (7 bases). Germline-derived CDR1 and CDR2 are MNHEY and SMNVEV (reference sequence). Deletions cut 3 bases from V and 4 bases from J, with 19 bases between. There are 16 residues in the CDR3. This CDR3 reads CASSFSAGQRAYEQYF. The CDR3 DNA sequence: TGTGCCAGCAGTTTCTCGGCGGGACAGCGAGCTTACGAGCAGTACTTC.

The chain links TRBV11-2 to TRBJ2-5; D gene unclear. Germline-derived CDR1 and CDR2 are SGHAT and FQNNGV. The CDR3 has 15 amino acids. The V gene lost 2 bases and the J gene lost 1 base, with 11 bases spanning the gap. CDR3 in DNA: TGTGCCAGCAGCTTATCCGTAAGCGTCCAAGAGACCCAGTACTTC. It encodes CASSLSVSVQETQYF.

This clone was counted ten times or more. The V and J genes are TRBV10-2 and TRBJ2-2, with a weak D call TRBD2 (5 bases). The V gene lost 6 bases and the J gene lost 6 bases, with 8 bases spanning the gap. In germline, CDR1 is WSHSY, CDR2 SAAADI. The CDR3 sequence is 12 residues long. The CDR3 spells CASRLSAGELFF. CDR3 nucleotide sequence: TGCGCCAGCAGACTTAGCGCCGGGGAGCTGTTTTTT.

This clone was detected only once. The rearrangement uses TRBV5-4 and TRBJ1-1; weak D call: TRBD1 (5 bases). Per the germline V gene, CDR1 is SGHNT and CDR2 is YYREEE (reference sequence). V shed 4 bases and J shed 12 bases, with 16 bases lying between them. The CDR3 length is 12 residues. CDR3 in amino acids: CASSKGQGPSFF. In nucleotides, the CDR3 is TGTGCCAGCAGCAAGGGGCAGGGCCCATCTTTCTTT.

This clone has just a few counts. The chain links TRBV30 to TRBJ2-7; no clear D gene. The CDR3 is made up of 12 amino acids. The V and J ends lost 4 bases and 1 base respectively, with 8 bases between them. Germline CDR1 and CDR2: GTSNPN and SVGIG (reference sequence). The CDR3 sequence: CAWTLSSYEQYF. CDR3 nucleotide sequence: TGTGCCTGGACTTTGAGTTCCTACGAGCAGTACTTC.

The chain links TRBV10-3 to TRBJ2-5; TRBD1 aligns across 7 bases. The DNA end is a closer match to TRBJ2-7, so the J assignment may be wrong. CDR1 is ENHRY and CDR2 is SYGVKD in the germline V gene. The CDR3 length is 13 residues. CDR3 protein: CAISEGQAHEQYF. CDR3 in DNA: TGTGCCATCAGTGAGGGACAGGCCCACGAGCAGTACTTC.

The chain recombines TRBV28 with TRBJ1-6; tentatively, D is TRBD1 (5 bases). CDR1 is MDHEN, CDR2 SYDVKM, per germline. Trimming took 10 bases from V and 9 from J, leaving 16 bases between them. The CDR3 totals 13 residues. In nucleotides, the CDR3 is TGTGCCACCACCTGGGGGGATAGTTCACCCCTCCACTTT. Amino acid sequence: CATTWGDSSPLHF.

The CDR3: CASSPGQVFEQYF. The DNA for the CDR3 is TGTGCCAGCAGCCCGGGACAGGTTTTCGAGCAGTACTTC. V is TRBV6-5 and J is TRBJ2-7, with 8 positions matching TRBD1. This CDR3 contains 13 residues. CDR1 and CDR2 from the germline V gene are MNHEY and SVGAGI. The junction had 7 bases not matched to a gene; V was cut back by 6 bases and J by 6 bases.

V usage is TRBV11-3 and J usage is TRBJ2-7, with D possibly matching TRBD2 (5 bases). The V and J ends lost 1 base and 0 bases respectively, with 7 bases between them. The CDR3 length is 14 residues. The germline CDR1 and CDR2 sequences are SGHNT and YENEEA. CDR3 DNA: TGTGCCAGCAGCTTAGGAGAGGGCTCCTACGAGCAGTACTTC. Translation: CASSLGEGSYEQYF.

This sequence joins TRBV7-3 and TRBJ1-3, with D possibly being TRBD1 (5 bases). Trimming took 1 base from V and 7 from J, leaving 11 bases between them. The CDR3 runs to 14 residues. CDR1 is SGHTA, CDR2 FQGTGA, per germline. Written as DNA, the CDR3 is TGTGCCAGCAGCTTAAATCCGGGGGTGAACACCATATATTTT. Translating it yields CASSLNPGVNTIYF.

The gene calls are TRBV5-6 and TRBJ2-3; 8 bases agree with TRBD1. Germline V gives CDR1 SGHDT, CDR2 YYEEEE. CDR3 length equals 16 residues. J was trimmed by 2 bases and V by 2 bases; bases with no gene match: 7. The CDR3 is CASSFTGGFPTDTQYF. CDR3 in DNA: TGTGCCAGCAGCTTCACAGGGGGTTTCCCCACAGATACGCAGTATTTT.

V and J are TRBV5-1 and TRBJ1-1, with TRBD1 identical over 7 bases. Unmatched junction bases numbered 8, after V lost 4 bases and J lost 5 bases. Germline V CDR1 and CDR2: SGHRS, YFSETQ. The CDR3 has 14 amino acids. The CDR3 DNA sequence: TGCGCCAGCAGCCACGGCCGGGACAGTACTGAAGCTTTCTTT. The encoded protein is CASSHGRDSTEAFF.

The V and J genes are TRBV5-5 and TRBJ1-1; 10 nucleotides match TRBD1. The CDR3 totals 14 residues. Germline V gene data show CDR1 as SGHKS and CDR2 as YYEKEE (reference sequence). V trimming: 1 base; J trimming: 11 bases; junction bases outside the gene matches: 8. CDR3 bases: TGTGCCAGCAGCTTGACCGGACAGGGGGAGGATGCTTTCTTT. Its protein product is CASSLTGQGEDAFF.

V is TRBV14 and J is TRBJ1-1; TRBD1 is a possible D gene (5 bases). V was trimmed by 1 base and J by 7 bases, leaving 10 bases between them. Looked up from germline, CDR1 is SGHDN and CDR2 is FVKESK. The CDR3 runs to 13 residues. Here the CDR3 DNA reads TGTGCCAGCAGCCAAGGTTTAAGGGGTGAAGCTTTCTTT. The encoded protein is CASSQGLRGEAFF.

This clone appeared once. V usage is TRBV11-2 and J usage is TRBJ2-7; 7 bases map to TRBD1. V lost 0 bases, J lost 2 bases, and 4 bases stayed unmatched. The germline V gene encodes CDR1 SGHAT and CDR2 FQNNGV. There are 15 residues in the CDR3. CDR3 bases: TGTGCCAGCAGCTTAGAGACAGGGAGTACCTACGAGCAGTACTTC. Residues: CASSLETGSTYEQYF.

V gene TRBV5-1 combines with J gene TRBJ2-2; 8 nucleotides agree with TRBD2. Germline lookup yields CDR1 SGHRS and CDR2 YFSETQ. J gave up 6 bases and V 3 bases, and 10 bases lay outside the gene matches. This CDR3 is built from 16 residues. Here the CDR3 reads CASSSAAGGESGELFF. CDR3 DNA sequence: TGCGCCAGCAGCTCCGCCGCGGGAGGAGAATCCGGGGAGCTGTTTTTT.

The rearrangement links TRBV7-3 to TRBJ2-2; the match to TRBD2 covers 14 bases. The CDR3 length is 21 residues. CDR1 and CDR2 from the germline V gene are SGHTA and FQGTGA. V was clipped by 3 bases and J by 3 bases; unmatched bases: 15. The CDR3 DNA is TGTGCCAGCAGCTTCGGCAAGACTAGCGGGGGGGCCATACCGGACACCGGGGAGCTGTTTTTT. Translating gives CASSFGKTSGGAIPDTGELFF.

V and J are TRBV9 and TRBJ2-3; D might be TRBD2 (7 bases). CDR3 length: 15 residues. V was clipped by 4 bases and J by 4 bases, with 16 bases between them. From germline, CDR1 is SGDLS and CDR2 YYNGEE. CDR3 coding DNA: TGTGCCAGCAGCAAGGGGGGGGGACGGCCAGATACGCAGTATTTT. It translates to CASSKGGGRPDTQYF.